What follows describes a single T cell receptor (beta chain). The antigen it binds to is not known. An end of the junction does not agree with germline; a read error may underlie this. The sample comes from a study of CD8 T cells in Susac syndrome (dated 2019 in TCRdb). As for the study more broadly: The study used repertoire sequencing to test whether antigen drove CD8+ T cell activation and differentiation in Susac syndrome. CD8+ T cell repertoire clonality was compared between over 9 healthy donors, around 14 Susac syndrome patients and 15 multiple sclerosis patients. Points the paper makes about the study in general: The TCR sequencing and HLA analysis was acknowledged to have included a relatively small number of individuals.

From a lookup of the germline V gene (reference sequence), CDR1 and CDR2 are SGHNT and YYREEE. The CDR3 numbers 16 residues from cysteine through phenylalanine. Only the CDR3 portion is preserved as DNA: 48 bases, with reading frame beginning at the first base. RNA was extracted using the RNeasy kit, and roughly 0.45 to 1 microgram was reverse transcribed with random hexamers. The immunoSEQ multiplex PCR assay, which covers 54 Vbeta and 13 Jbeta segments, was used to amplify TCR beta CDR3 regions. PCR amplification bias was corrected using a synthetic template baseline for primer optimization and computational correction. In the original analysis: Reads were annotated to V, D and J genes per IMGT and analyzed with immunoSEQ Analyzer, keeping only productive sequences. Clonality was computed as one minus Shannon entropy normalized by log2 of the number of productive unique sequences. For each patient and control, public and private clones were evaluated within the 100 most prevalent clones. Clones were defined as Susac-specific if absent from the healthy and MS cohorts, from approximately 1,100 published viral clones and from other ImmuneACCESS disease sequences. The raw public data were reprocessed by TCRdb itself: fastp quality trimming at Q25, MiXCR clonotype calling, in-frame beta chains only. Each CDR3 protein appears once, grouped with its most common genes and DNA. The V and J calls and clone size come from TCRdb's table, not from the authors' own analysis. The sample has 100,000 to 150,000 distinct CDR3 sequences on record, 75% to 90% of them singletons. The ten largest clones capture roughly 0.5% of the sample.

High-throughput TCR beta sequencing profiled peripheral blood CD8+ and CD4+ T cells from healthy donors, Susac syndrome patients and multiple sclerosis patients. The multiple sclerosis controls were treatment-naive patients who had stable or active relapsing-remitting disease and met the revised McDonald criteria. Bulk CD8+ and CD4+ T cells were purified by magnetic negative isolation, while CD8+ TEMRA cells were enriched using FACS. Blood was collected in EDTA tubes and processed within 24 hours, with PBMCs isolated through density gradient centrifugation. PBMCs destined for TCR sequencing were cryopreserved in liquid nitrogen and later thawed in a 37 °C water bath. The sorted or isolated CD4+, CD8+ and CD8+ TEMRA cells had a purity of 90% or higher.

Sequencing was performed on CD8+ T cells from PBMCs. The chain is assembled from TRBV5-4 and TRBJ1-1; perhaps TRBD1 is the D gene, with 6 bases matching. This clonotype was sampled from a human donor with multiple sclerosis. The CDR3 region reads CASSQDREYANTEAFF. The base sequence is TGTGCCAGCAGCCAGGACAGAGAGTATGCGAACACTGAAGCCTTCTTT. Reference TRBV5-4 and TRBJ1-1 genes cover what lies past the CDR3, so the full variable domain is ETGVTQSPTHLIKTRGQQVTLRCSSQSGHNTVSWYQQALGQGPQFIFQYYREEENGRGNFPPRFSGLQFPNYSSELNVNALELDDSALYLCASSQDREYANTEAFFGQGTRLTVV.